This TCR beta chain was documented in a study of blood T cell repertoires in COVID-19. About the study: Sources were T cells, B-cell-depleted T cells, or PBMCs; the material itself was cDNA or gDNA.

On this clone: Distinct nucleotide sequences in the sample also encode this CDR3.

Sequencing was performed with immunoSEQ multiplex PCR; in TCRdb, only in-frame clones are kept and a portion is missing. Among fewer than 200,000 clones listed, about 84% were seen once. Germline-derived CDR1 and CDR2 are SGDLS and YYNGEE. V lost 3 bases to trimming and J lost 0 bases, with 10 bases between them. The CDR3 runs 15 residues. The V and J genes are TRBV9 and TRBJ2-1, with a weak D call TRBD1 (5 bases). The specimen was PBMCs or T cells enriched from blood (not recorded which). This clonotype was obtained from a man between 45 and 60 years old who had recovered from COVID-19. The CDR3 protein is CASSADIGSYNEQFF. The DNA of the CDR3 is TGTGCCAGCAGCGCGGACATTGGCTCCTACAATGAGCAGTTCTTC.